This T cell receptor (beta chain) stems from a study of graft-versus-host responses after intestinal transplantation. Study context: For two to four years after anti-thymocyte globulin induction, all recipients took tacrolimus and steroids.

Profiled with immunoSEQ multiplex PCR; TCRdb holds only in-frame clones, not every one. Among almost 40,000 clones listed, nearly 95% were seen once. Study observations and caveats: Early declines in HvG clones that occurred post-transplant were associated with peak circulating GvH clone levels. Present in recipient marrow, GvH clones included some that appeared first in ileum or blood.

There are 14 residues in the CDR3. Germline lookup yields CDR1 MNHEY and CDR2 SMNVEV (reference sequence). With V trimmed by 7 bases and J by 5 bases, 8 bases remained unmatched. About this clone itself: Its antigen is unknown.

The material was unstimulated CD8+ T cells sorted from spleen or lymph node cells, obtained before transplant. The V and J genes are TRBV27 and TRBJ2-3, with 8 bases lining up with TRBD2. This receptor was obtained from a human donor who was the organ donor for an intestinal transplant. This CDR3 is CASTPSGSIDTQYF. CDR3 nucleotide sequence: TGTGCCAGCACCCCGAGCGGGAGTATAGATACGCAGTATTTT.